This T cell receptor beta chain was recorded in a study of cytomegalovirus exposure and HLA in healthy donors. Looking at the study overall: For the roughly 400 genotyped donors, more than 65% fell within the Caucasian-associated ancestry cluster. Study-wide findings and caveats: Presence/absence comparisons presumed near-even sequencing depth among donors. In a later analysis, common viral pathogens appeared linked to several of the most significant clusters. Most TCR beta V segments were productive about 87% or about 30% of the time in an earlier analysis.

The CDR3 length is 16 residues. Trimming shortened V by 3 bases and J by 3 bases, and 20 bases separated the two germline ends. The germline CDR1 and CDR2 sequences are GTSNPN and SVGIG (reference sequence). The primer mix had 60 Vbeta and 13 Jbeta primers. The protocol was immunoSEQ multiplex PCR, while the TCRdb copy is restricted to in-frame clones and leaves out a portion. The data show around 150,000 clones, with approximately 71% seen just once and roughly 4.9% held by the top ten. Comment on this clone: Its target is not known.

This sequence was found in a woman between 50 and 59 years old in good health and CMV-seronegative. This chain joins TRBV30 and TRBJ1-1; D possibly corresponds to TRBD1 (5 bases). Sequencing was done on a sample of PBMCs. The DNA for the CDR3 is TGTGCCTGGAGCTCCGGCAGGGTAAGTGGGCACACTGAAGCTTTCTTT. Encoded protein: CAWSSGRVSGHTEAFF.